The next 28 T cell receptor beta chains were all read from a single sample in a study of blood T cell repertoires in COVID-19 (dated by TCRdb to 2020 to 2021). The library was produced with the immunoSEQ multiplex PCR assay. In TCRdb, the immuneACCESS table is reduced to in-frame sequences with V and J assigned. These tables do not hold every clone; where another copy was compared, an unresolved V gene accounts for under half, and the others remain unexplained. The sample profile shows some 130,000 clones; approximately 80% of them were found once. Jointly, the top ten make up about 9.6% of the sample. Sequenced sample: peripheral blood. All receptors derive from a middle-aged man with active or convalescent COVID-19.

The chain is built from TRBV18 and TRBJ2-5; no definite D call. CDR1 KGHSH and CDR2 LQKENI come from the germline V gene. The CDR3 length is 12 residues. The V and J ends lost 2 bases and 5 bases respectively, with 6 bases between them. Here the CDR3 reads CASSPGQETQYF. CDR3 bases: TGTGCCAGCTCACCAGGTCAGGAGACCCAGTACTTC. The entire variable domain, with the rest obtained from reference TRBV18 and TRBJ2-5, is as follows: NAGVMQNPRHLVRRRGQEARLRCSPMKGHSHVYWYRQLPEEGLKFMVYLQKENIIDESGMPKERFSAEFPKEGPSILRIQQVVRGDSAAYFCASSPGQETQYFGPGTRLLVL.

This sequence joins TRBV25-1 and TRBJ1-5, with 12 nucleotides matching TRBD1. Germline V CDR1 and CDR2: MGHDK, SYGVNS. This CDR3 region has 17 residues. With V trimmed by 10 bases and J by 4 bases, 14 bases remained unmatched. CDR3 protein: CAISNRDRGPSNQPQHF. The CDR3 bases are TGTGCCATCTCTAACCGGGACAGGGGGCCCTCAAATCAGCCCCAGCATTTT.

The chain carries TRBV4-1 and TRBJ1-2; 7 positions agree with TRBD1. This CDR3 comprises 16 residues. The V gene end was trimmed by 1 base and the J gene end by 4 bases; junction bases not matched to a gene: 9. Germline CDR1 is MGHRA and CDR2 is YSYEKL. The CDR3 loop is CASSQGWDSRTYGYTF. The CDR3 region has the DNA TGCGCCAGCAGCCAAGGATGGGACAGCCGAACCTATGGCTACACCTTC.

The chain is built from TRBV4-3 and TRBJ2-3, with TRBD2 as a possible D gene (5 bases). Trimming stripped 1 base from V and 5 bases from J, with 10 bases between. Germline loops: CDR1 LGHNA, CDR2 YSLEER. The CDR3 spans 14 residues. The CDR3 reads CASSQGTGLDTQYF. As DNA, the CDR3 is TGCGCCAGCAGCCAAGGGACTGGGCTAGATACGCAGTATTTT.

V gene TRBV7-9 combines with J gene TRBJ2-4; 10 bases map to TRBD1. Germline trimming cut 3 bases from V and 7 bases from J; bases unmatched to any gene: 0. The CDR3 is 13 residues long. The germline V gene encodes CDR1 SEHNR and CDR2 FQNEAQ (reference sequence). Here the CDR3 reads CASSLGQGNIQYF. The CDR3 bases are TGTGCCAGCAGCTTGGGACAGGGGAACATTCAGTACTTC.

The chain couples TRBV5-1 to TRBJ1-1; 7 bases agree with TRBD1. The trim removed 0 bases at V and 3 bases at J, leaving 23 bases unmatched. This CDR3 spans 21 amino acids. Germline lookup yields CDR1 SGHRS and CDR2 YFSETQ. The CDR3 region has the DNA TGCGCCAGCAGCTTGGAAATCCCGGGACGACAGGGAAAAAGCGGAGACACTGAAGCTTTCTTT. Protein sequence: CASSLEIPGRQGKSGDTEAFF. The full variable domain, with the rest looked up from reference TRBV5-1 and TRBJ1-1, is KAGVTQTPRYLIKTRGQQVTLSCSPISGHRSVSWYQQTPGQGLQFLFEYFSETQRNKGNFPGRFSGRQFSNSRSEMNVSTLELGDSALYLCASSLEIPGRQGKSGDTEAFFGQGTRLTVV.

This rearrangement joins TRBV14 to TRBJ1-1; D is perhaps TRBD1 (5 bases). This CDR3 is built from 13 residues. Germline lookup yields CDR1 SGHDN and CDR2 FVKESK. Trimming pared 2 bases from V and 4 bases from J, leaving 8 bases between. CDR3: CASSQLGGTEAFF. In nucleotides, the CDR3 is TGTGCCAGCAGCCAACTGGGGGGCACTGAAGCTTTCTTT.

The chain uses TRBV11-2 and TRBJ2-5, with D maybe TRBD1 (5 bases). The CDR3 runs to 13 residues. V dropped 7 bases and J dropped 5 bases, with 14 bases sitting between them. In germline, CDR1 is SGHAT, CDR2 FQNNGV. CDR3 protein: CASTLGASETQYF. The DNA for the CDR3 is TGTGCCAGCACGCTTGGGGCCTCGGAGACCCAGTACTTC.

Here the CDR3 DNA reads TGTGCCAGCAGCTTCCGCGGGATGAGCTCCTACGAGCAGTACTTC. Its protein is CASSFRGMSSYEQYF. The genes are TRBV5-5 and TRBJ2-7; TRBD2 is a possible D gene (6 bases). CDR1 and CDR2 from the germline V gene are SGHKS and YYEKEE (reference sequence). V was trimmed by 2 bases and J by 0 bases, leaving 12 bases between them. The CDR3 length is 15 residues.

The table lists this clone with a count of one. The chain carries TRBV29-1 and TRBJ1-1; 10 bases map to TRBD1. The CDR3 has 13 residues. The germline gives CDR1 SQVTM, CDR2 ANQGSEA. V was pared by 5 bases and J by 1 base, with 1 base of the junction left unmatched. The CDR3 region is CSVWDRGNTEAFF. The CDR3 nucleotides are TGCAGCGTTTGGGACAGGGGGAACACTGAAGCTTTCTTT.

V and J are TRBV2 and TRBJ1-1; D gene unclear. The CDR3 is made up of 14 amino acids. Germline V gene lookup returns CDR1 SNHLY and CDR2 FYNNEI. Trimming removed 4 bases from V and 2 bases from J, with 11 bases in between. The CDR3 sequence: CASSAVQANTEAFF. The CDR3, as DNA: TGTGCCAGCAGTGCCGTGCAGGCCAACACTGAAGCTTTCTTT.

V and J are TRBV5-1 and TRBJ1-2, with TRBD1 as a possible D gene (5 bases). V dropped 6 bases and J dropped 4 bases, with 10 bases sitting between them. The CDR3 is 12 residues long. The germline V gene encodes CDR1 SGHRS and CDR2 YFSETQ. CDR3 in DNA: TGCGCCAGCATGGATACAGGCTATGGCTACACCTTC. Translating gives CASMDTGYGYTF.

V gene TRBV2 combines with J gene TRBJ2-5; 10 bases fit TRBD1. The J segment lost 5 bases and the V segment lost 6 bases, leaving 9 bases of the junction unmatched. This CDR3 has 15 amino acids. CDR1 is SNHLY, CDR2 FYNNEI, per germline. Written as DNA, the CDR3 is TGTGCCAGCAGCGCCGGGACAGGGGATTGGGAGACCCAGTACTTC. Protein: CASSAGTGDWETQYF.

This clone has only a few counts. At the DNA level, this CDR3 is encoded by other sequences in the same sample as well. The V gene is TRBV5-1, the J gene TRBJ2-5; TRBD2 aligns across 12 bases. CDR3 length: 15 residues. CDR1 SGHRS and CDR2 YFSETQ come from the germline V gene. V dropped 4 bases and J dropped 5; count of bases not matched to a gene: 6. The CDR3 nucleotides are TGCGCCAGCAGCCCTAGCGGGGGGGCCGGGGAGACCCAGTACTTC. Residues: CASSPSGGAGETQYF.

This clone appeared a single time. CDR3 nucleotide sequence: TGTGCCAGTAGTTCGTCCGGGACAGGGATTGAAAAACTGTTTTTT. Amino acid sequence: CASSSSGTGIEKLFF. This rearrangement joins TRBV19 to TRBJ1-4, with 9 bases lining up with TRBD1. The V gene end was trimmed by 5 bases and the J gene end by 7 bases; junction bases not matched to a gene: 8. Germline V gene sequence: CDR1 LNHDA, CDR2 SQIVND (reference sequence). This CDR3 region has 15 residues.

V is TRBV29-1 and J is TRBJ2-1; 7 positions match TRBD2. The V gene end was trimmed by 7 bases and the J gene end by 2 bases; junction bases not matched to a gene: 11. This CDR3 has 15 amino acids. The germline V gene has CDR1 SQVTM and CDR2 ANQGSEA. CDR3 sequence reads: CSARLGGGAYNEQFF. The DNA for the CDR3 is TGCAGCGCCCGATTAGGCGGGGGAGCCTACAATGAGCAGTTCTTC.

The rearrangement joins TRBV29-1 to TRBJ2-3, with a tentative D call TRBD2 (5 bases). This CDR3 has 13 residues. CDR1 SQVTM and CDR2 ANQGSEA come from the germline V gene. Deletions cut 6 bases from V and 3 bases from J, with 13 bases between. The CDR3 protein is CSVRVGGTDTQYF. The DNA of the CDR3 is TGCAGCGTACGGGTCGGCGGGACAGATACGCAGTATTTT.

This chain uses TRBV12-5 with TRBJ2-5, with TRBD2 matching 10 bases. Germline V gene lookup returns CDR1 LGHNT and CDR2 FRNRAP. With V trimmed by 1 base and J by 4 bases, 9 bases remained unmatched. The CDR3 consists of 17 residues. The CDR3 bases are TGTGCTAGTGGTTTGGAATTAGCGGGGGGATTCGGAGAGACCCAGTACTTC. Translation: CASGLELAGGFGETQYF. The full variable domain, its missing parts supplied by reference TRBV12-5 and TRBJ2-5, is DARVTQTPRHKVTEMGQEVTMRCQPILGHNTVFWYRQTMMQGLELLAYFRNRAPLDDSGMPKDRFSAEMPDATLATLKIQPSEPRDSAVYFCASGLELAGGFGETQYFGPGTRLLVL.

The J gene is TRBJ1-5, the V gene TRBV18; D gene unclear. The length of the CDR3 is 16 residues. Germline CDR1 reads KGHSH; CDR2 reads LQKENI. Trimming cost V 3 bases and J 0 bases, with 12 bases left between them. CDR3 bases: TGTGCCAGCTCACCGGCGGGCCAGCATAGCAATCAGCCCCAGCATTTT. Amino acids: CASSPAGQHSNQPQHF.

V usage is TRBV7-2 and J usage is TRBJ2-7; TRBD2 agrees at 7 bases. From germline, CDR1 is SGHTA and CDR2 FQGNSA. CDR3 size: 15 residues. V shed 5 bases, J shed 1 base, and the junction held 8 bases outside the gene matches. The CDR3 spells CASSLTGTTSYEQYF. CDR3 nucleotide sequence: TGTGCCAGCAGCCTCACCGGGACTACTTCCTACGAGCAGTACTTC.

V gene TRBV5-6 combines with J gene TRBJ2-7; D remains unclear. The germline V and J ends were trimmed by 0 bases and 6 bases, with 19 bases remaining between them. Germline CDR1 is SGHDT and CDR2 is YYEEEE. There are 16 residues in the CDR3. The CDR3 here is CASSLVFLSVNGEQYF. Here the CDR3 DNA reads TGTGCCAGCAGCTTGGTTTTTTTGAGCGTCAACGGCGAGCAGTACTTC. Drawing the rest from reference TRBV5-6 and TRBJ2-7, the complete variable domain is DAGVTQSPTHLIKTRGQQVTLRCSPKSGHDTVSWYQQALGQGPQFIFQYYEEEERQRGNFPDRFSGHQFPNYSSELNVNALLLGDSALYLCASSLVFLSVNGEQYFGPGTRLTVT.

The gene calls are TRBV19 and TRBJ2-7; 9 bases agree with TRBD1. From germline, CDR1 is LNHDA and CDR2 SQIVND (reference sequence). With V trimmed by 6 bases and J by 1 base, 10 bases remained unmatched. The CDR3 spans 16 residues. The CDR3 loop is CASSSAGTGLSYEQYF. CDR3 nucleotide sequence: TGTGCCAGTAGCTCTGCTGGGACAGGGCTTTCCTACGAGCAGTACTTC.

The rearrangement links TRBV6-5 to TRBJ1-5; no definite D call. Germline loops: CDR1 MNHEY, CDR2 SVGAGI. V was trimmed by 2 bases and J by 5 bases, leaving 7 bases between them. The CDR3 is 13 residues long. CDR3 sequence (DNA): TGTGCCAGCAGTTACGGGAGGGATCAGCCCCAGCATTTT. Protein product: CASSYGRDQPQHF.

The chain couples TRBV3-1 (or the pseudogene TRBV3-2) to TRBJ1-5; 10 nucleotides agree with TRBD1. In germline, CDR1 is LGHDT, CDR2 YNNKEL (reference sequence). CDR3 length: 15 amino acids. The V gene end was trimmed by 3 bases and the J gene end by 6 bases; junction bases not matched to a gene: 5. The CDR3 coding sequence is TGTGCCAGCAGCCACGACAGGGGGCCGGGTCAGCCCCAGCATTTT. Translation: CASSHDRGPGQPQHF.

Only one count was recorded for this clone. The chain links TRBV9 to TRBJ2-3, with D possibly being TRBD2 (7 bases). CDR1 and CDR2 (germline): SGDLS, YYNGEE. Trimming pared 1 base from V and 2 bases from J, leaving 20 bases between. The CDR3 consists of 18 residues. The CDR3 spells CASSVFGVAGASTDTQYF. CDR3 DNA: TGTGCCAGCAGCGTATTTGGGGTGGCGGGGGCCTCCACAGATACGCAGTATTTT.

The rearrangement links TRBV11-2 to TRBJ2-1; TRBD2 matches 13 bases. Trimming cost V 3 bases and J 8 bases; bases outside gene matches: 7. Germline V gives CDR1 SGHAT, CDR2 FQNNGV. The CDR3 extends over 16 amino acids. Written as DNA, the CDR3 is TGTGCCAGCAGCTTGGCAACTAGCGGGGGGGCCTATGAGCAGTTCTTC. Translating it yields CASSLATSGGAYEQFF.

In this sample, this clone turned up a few times. This chain connects TRBV6-6 to TRBJ1-3, with D uncertain. The germline V gene has CDR1 MNHNY and CDR2 SVGAGI (reference sequence). The CDR3 consists of 16 residues. V lost 1 base, J lost 0 bases, and 10 bases lay in between. CDR3 region: CASSYWPGDSGNTIYF. Here the CDR3 DNA reads TGTGCCAGCAGTTACTGGCCCGGGGACTCTGGAAACACCATATATTTT.

The chain couples TRBV10-1 to TRBJ2-7; 15 bases are shared with TRBD2. J was trimmed by 5 bases and V by 3 bases; bases with no gene match: 8. Germline-derived CDR1 and CDR2 are WNHNN and SYGVQD (reference sequence). This CDR3 contains 17 residues. The DNA of the CDR3 is TGCGCCAGCAGTGACCTGGGACTAGCGGGGGGAGTCAACGAGCAGTACTTC. Encoded protein: CASSDLGLAGGVNEQYF.